This TCR beta chain is from a study of blood T cells in healthy people across ages. The sample holds many counts of this clonotype. Its specificity is unknown. Alongside a J-beta primer mix, a sample-barcoded 5' primer served in a second PCR lasting about 7 to 12 cycles. A single record per CDR3 protein comes from TCRdb applying MiXCR to the 5' RACE reads. The sample contains around 870,000 distinct CDR3 sequences, 25% to 35% of which appear only once. The ends were cut back, 2 bases at V and 4 bases at J, with 12 bases in the middle. Germline CDR1 is SGHVS and CDR2 is FQNEAQ. The CDR3 has 15 amino acids. General observations from the study: Across the age range, TCR beta diversity per million T cells fell in a roughly linear way.

The source of this sequence is a woman at least 80 years old in good health. The sample taken for sequencing was blood. The chain combines TRBV7-8 with TRBJ1-5; tentative D call: TRBD1 (6 bases). The CDR3 region has the DNA TGTGCCAGCAGCTTAAGAATACAGGGAAATCAGCCCCAGCATTTT. Translated, it gives CASSLRIQGNQPQHF. The variable domain in full, with the rest retrieved from reference TRBV7-8 and TRBJ1-5, is GAGVSQSPRYKVAKRGQDVALRCDPISGHVSLFWYQQALGQGPEFLTYFQNEAQLDKSGLPSDRFFAERPEGSVSTLKIQRTQQEDSAVYLCASSLRIQGNQPQHFGDGTRLSIL.